The 2 T cell receptor beta chains listed next were all sequenced from one sample in a study of blood T cells in healthy people across ages. Together with a sample-barcoded 5' primer, a J-beta primer mix was included in a second PCR lasting roughly 7 to 11 cycles. Each CDR3 protein is one row after TCRdb ran MiXCR on the 5' RACE reads. This sample has some 790,000 distinct CDR3 sequences, with under 30% found just once. The sample consisted of blood. Receptors originate from a woman older than 75 in good health.

This clonotype was counted many times. V gene TRBV20-1 combines with J gene TRBJ2-1, with no clear D. CDR1 and CDR2 from the germline V gene are DFQATT and SNEGSKA (reference sequence). CDR3 size: 16 residues. Trimming cost V 6 bases and J 0 bases, with 18 bases left between them. The CDR3 DNA sequence: TGCAGTGCCCAGAGTGGGCCAGGTAGCTCCTACAATGAGCAGTTCTTC. It codes for CSAQSGPGSSYNEQFF.

The chain couples TRBV13 to TRBJ2-1, with TRBD1 matching 11 bases. Germline assignment: CDR1 PRHDT and CDR2 FYEKMQ (reference sequence). This CDR3 contains 17 residues. V trimming: 5 bases; J trimming: 4 bases; junction bases outside the gene matches: 10. The CDR3 protein is CASSGRDRGSTYNEQFF. The CDR3 DNA sequence: TGTGCCAGCAGCGGCCGGGACAGGGGGTCTACTTACAATGAGCAGTTCTTC.